The T cell receptor (beta chain) under discussion was sequenced for a study of Graves' ophthalmopathy and Graves' hyperthyroidism. Under 3 months in duration, the ophthalmopathy in affected donors had moderate-to-severe activity, CAS ≥3 and NOSPECS ≥4. Fresh peripheral blood (less than 11 ml) yielded the PBMCs. This CDR3 has 13 residues. V trimming: 5 bases; J trimming: 4 bases; junction bases outside the gene matches: 3. Germline values: CDR1 SGHTA, CDR2 FQGNSA. This clonotype was observed a few times. Amplification of TCR beta CDR3 regions used RNA transcripts. A first-round RT-PCR used HTBI primers, followed by a second-round multiplex PCR. TCRdb used MiXCR to reprocess the multiplex PCR reads, holding one entry per CDR3 protein. The sample includes 150,000 to 200,000 distinct CDR3 sequences, less than 45% of them seen just once.

Sequenced sample: peripheral blood. The receptor was derived from a woman aged 40 to 50 with Graves' ophthalmopathy. This rearrangement joins TRBV7-2 to TRBJ2-7; the match to TRBD2 covers 9 bases. The CDR3 bases are TGTGCCAGCAGCATGACTAGCGGATACGAGCAGTACTTC. This gives the protein CASSMTSGYEQYF.